Each of the 8 T cell receptor beta chains below was sequenced from the same sample in a study of T cells in tuberculosis. Sequenced by immunoSEQ multiplex PCR; TCRdb stores in-frame clones only, minus some. The table includes approximately 35,000 clones, about 97% detected once. The sequencing sample was made of PBMCs. The receptors come from a donor aged 10-29 years with latent tuberculosis or without tuberculosis infection.

The V and J genes are TRBV7-8 and TRBJ2-7; the D gene is possibly TRBD1 (6 bases). The CDR3 has 13 amino acids. Trimming cost V 3 bases and J 1 base, with 7 bases left between them. Looked up from germline, CDR1 is SGHVS and CDR2 is FQNEAQ. For the CDR3, the DNA is TGTGCCAGCAGCTTGGACAGATCCTACGAGCAGTACTTC. This gives the protein CASSLDRSYEQYF.

The chain employs TRBV19 and TRBJ2-2; D is unclear. Trimming removed 7 bases at V and 1 base at J, with 10 bases between. CDR1 and CDR2 from the germline V gene are LNHDA and SQIVND (reference sequence). The CDR3 is made up of 14 amino acids. The CDR3 protein is CASTEARNTGELFF. CDR3 sequence (DNA): TGTGCCAGTACCGAAGCGCGGAACACCGGGGAGCTGTTTTTT.

This sequence joins TRBV11-1 and TRBJ2-1; D perhaps matches TRBD1 (5 bases). Trimming took 4 bases from V and 3 from J, leaving 10 bases between them. The germline CDR1 and CDR2 sequences are SGHAT and FQDESV (reference sequence). The CDR3 extends over 14 amino acids. CDR3 protein: CASSSQTVYNEQFF. The CDR3 DNA sequence: TGTGCCAGCAGCTCACAGACAGTCTACAATGAGCAGTTCTTC.

A single count supports this clone. V is TRBV4-1 and J is TRBJ2-5; D is perhaps TRBD2 (6 bases). V was cut by 0 bases and J by 4 bases, with 18 bases left in between. Germline V gene data show CDR1 as MGHRA and CDR2 as YSYEKL. The length of the CDR3 is 17 residues. CDR3 sequence (DNA): TGCGCCAGCAGCCAAGATCTGGCCAGGGCGGGATCAGAGACCCAGTACTTC. Its protein product is CASSQDLARAGSETQYF.

This rearrangement joins TRBV5-1 to TRBJ2-7; 9 bases align to TRBD1. Germline loops: CDR1 SGHRS, CDR2 YFSETQ. V trimming: 3 bases; J trimming: 2 bases; junction bases outside the gene matches: 6. This CDR3 has 15 amino acids. The CDR3 loop reads CASSSQGAFPYEQYF. CDR3 nucleotides: TGCGCCAGCAGCTCACAGGGGGCGTTCCCCTACGAGCAGTACTTC.

V is TRBV4-2 and J is TRBJ2-2, with 12 bases that match TRBD2. The V segment lost 4 bases and the J segment 0 bases; nucleotides outside the gene matches: 6. The CDR3 sequence is 18 residues long. CDR1 LGHNA and CDR2 YNFKEQ come from the germline V gene. CDR3 sequence reads: CASSPSRTSGANTGELFF. For the CDR3, the DNA is TGTGCCAGCAGCCCGAGCCGGACTAGCGGGGCGAACACCGGGGAGCTGTTTTTT.

This sequence joins TRBV7-2 and TRBJ2-4; TRBD1 matches 9 bases. The CDR3 is 17 residues long. Trimming cost V 5 bases and J 9 bases; bases outside gene matches: 17. Germline CDR1 and CDR2: SGHTA and FQGNSA. The CDR3 DNA follows: TGTGCCAGCAGCACAGACATCACCGGGACAGGGTCGGGCATTCAGTACTTC. Its protein product is CASSTDITGTGSGIQYF.

This chain uses TRBV28 with TRBJ2-1, with D tentatively TRBD2 (7 bases). Trimming shortened V by 2 bases and J by 2 bases, and 13 bases separated the two germline ends. Germline assignment: CDR1 MDHEN and CDR2 SYDVKM. The CDR3 loop spans 16 amino acids. DNA for the CDR3: TGTGCCAGCAGTTTAGGGAGGGGGGTCACCTACAATGAGCAGTTCTTC. This encodes CASSLGRGVTYNEQFF.